The clone carrying this TCR beta chain was counted a few times. A universal primer binding site was introduced by template switching. The final cDNA contained unique molecular identifiers. Via MiXCR, TCRdb re-called the 5' RACE reads, giving one row per CDR3 protein. The data hold 420,000 or so distinct CDR3 sequences, with around 18% observed a single time. With no exceptions, donors were healthy Caucasians. The data were taken from a study of identical twins. Sequencing was carried out using naive T cells sorted from blood. This TCR came from a man aged 50 or older in good health.

DNA of the CDR3: TGTGCCAGCAGTCCCTCGGGGGGGGCAGGCGCTTTCTTT. Translated: CASSPSGGAGAFF. The chain couples TRBV27 to TRBJ1-1; perhaps TRBD1 as D (6 bases). In germline, CDR1 is MNHEY, CDR2 SMNVEV (reference sequence). Trimming stripped 5 bases from V and 11 bases from J, with 18 bases between. CDR3 length: 13 residues.